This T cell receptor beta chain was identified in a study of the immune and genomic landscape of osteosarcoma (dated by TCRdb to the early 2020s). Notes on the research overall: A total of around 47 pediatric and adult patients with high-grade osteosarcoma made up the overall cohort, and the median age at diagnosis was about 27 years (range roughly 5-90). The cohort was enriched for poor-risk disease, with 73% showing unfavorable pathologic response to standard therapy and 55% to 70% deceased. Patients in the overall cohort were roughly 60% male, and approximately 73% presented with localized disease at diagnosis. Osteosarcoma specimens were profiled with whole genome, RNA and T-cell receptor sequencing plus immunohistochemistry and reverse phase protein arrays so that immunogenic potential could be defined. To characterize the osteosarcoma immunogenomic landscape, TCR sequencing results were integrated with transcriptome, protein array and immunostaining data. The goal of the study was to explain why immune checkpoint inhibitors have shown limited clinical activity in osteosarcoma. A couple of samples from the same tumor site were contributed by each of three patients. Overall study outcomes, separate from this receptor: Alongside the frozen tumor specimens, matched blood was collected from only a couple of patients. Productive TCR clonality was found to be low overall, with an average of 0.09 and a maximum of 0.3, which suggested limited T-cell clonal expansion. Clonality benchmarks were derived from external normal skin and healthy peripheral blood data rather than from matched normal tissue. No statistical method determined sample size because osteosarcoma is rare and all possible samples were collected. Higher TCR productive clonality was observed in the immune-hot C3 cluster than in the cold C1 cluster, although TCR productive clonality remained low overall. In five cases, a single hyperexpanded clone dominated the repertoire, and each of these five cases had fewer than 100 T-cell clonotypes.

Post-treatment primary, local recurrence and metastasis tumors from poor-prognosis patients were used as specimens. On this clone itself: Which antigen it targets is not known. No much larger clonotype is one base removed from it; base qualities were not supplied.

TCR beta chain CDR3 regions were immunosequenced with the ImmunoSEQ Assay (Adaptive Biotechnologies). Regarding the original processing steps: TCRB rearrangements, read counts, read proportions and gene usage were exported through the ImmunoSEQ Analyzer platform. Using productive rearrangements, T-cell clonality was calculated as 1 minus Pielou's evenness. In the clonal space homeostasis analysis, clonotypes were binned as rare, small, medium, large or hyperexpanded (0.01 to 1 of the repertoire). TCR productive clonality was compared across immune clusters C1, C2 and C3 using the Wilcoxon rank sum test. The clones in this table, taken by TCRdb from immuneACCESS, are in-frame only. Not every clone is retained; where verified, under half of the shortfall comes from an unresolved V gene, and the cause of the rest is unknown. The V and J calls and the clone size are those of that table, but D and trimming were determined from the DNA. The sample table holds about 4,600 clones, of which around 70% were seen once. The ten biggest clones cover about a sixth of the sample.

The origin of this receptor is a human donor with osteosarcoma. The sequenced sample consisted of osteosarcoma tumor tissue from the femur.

The CDR3 reads as follows: CASSENIQGDFNQPQHF. DNA sequence: TGTGCCAGCAGTGAAAACATACAGGGGGACTTCAATCAGCCCCAGCATTTT. The rearrangement joined TRBV6-1 to TRBJ1-5; the junction holds 8 bases that match TRBD1. For CDR1 and CDR2, the germline V gene lists MNHNS and SASEGT. V and J are trimmed by 2 bases and 3 bases, and the gene matches miss 9 bases of the junction. Reading from cysteine to phenylalanine, the CDR3 counts 17 amino acids. Of all the DNA, just the CDR3 is kept, 51 bases in frame from base 1.